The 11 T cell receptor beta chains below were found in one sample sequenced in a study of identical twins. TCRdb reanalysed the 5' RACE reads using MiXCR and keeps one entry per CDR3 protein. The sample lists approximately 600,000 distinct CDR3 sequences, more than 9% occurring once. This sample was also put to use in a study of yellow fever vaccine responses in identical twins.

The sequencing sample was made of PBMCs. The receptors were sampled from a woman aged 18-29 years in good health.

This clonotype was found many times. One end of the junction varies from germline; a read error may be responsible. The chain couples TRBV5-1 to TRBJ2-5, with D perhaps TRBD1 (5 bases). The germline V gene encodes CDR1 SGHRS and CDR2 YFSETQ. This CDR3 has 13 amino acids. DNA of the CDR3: TGTGCCAGCAGCTCAGGGTACCAAGAGACCCAGTACTTC. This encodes CASSSGYQETQYF.

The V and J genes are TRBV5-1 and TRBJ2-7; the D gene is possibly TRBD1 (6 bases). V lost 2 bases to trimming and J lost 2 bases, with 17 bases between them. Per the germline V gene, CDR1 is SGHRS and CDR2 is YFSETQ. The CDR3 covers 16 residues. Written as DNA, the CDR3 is TGCGCCAGCAGCTTATCTCCGGGACAAATAACCTACGAGCAGTACTTC. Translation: CASSLSPGQITYEQYF. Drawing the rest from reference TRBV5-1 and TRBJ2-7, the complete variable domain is KAGVTQTPRYLIKTRGQQVTLSCSPISGHRSVSWYQQTPGQGLQFLFEYFSETQRNKGNFPGRFSGRQFSNSRSEMNVSTLELGDSALYLCASSLSPGQITYEQYFGPGTRLTVT.

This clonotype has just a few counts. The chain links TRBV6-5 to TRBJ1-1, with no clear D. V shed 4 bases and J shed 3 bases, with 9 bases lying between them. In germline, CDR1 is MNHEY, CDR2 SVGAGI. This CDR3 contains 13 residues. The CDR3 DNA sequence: TGTGCCAGCAGTTTGGGGATACACACTGAAGCTTTCTTT. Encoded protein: CASSLGIHTEAFF.

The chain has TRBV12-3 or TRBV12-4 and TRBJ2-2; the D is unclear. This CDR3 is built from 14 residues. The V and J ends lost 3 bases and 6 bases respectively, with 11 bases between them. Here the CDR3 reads CASSFGLGPGELFF. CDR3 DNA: TGTGCCAGCAGTTTTGGTCTAGGACCCGGGGAGCTGTTTTTT.

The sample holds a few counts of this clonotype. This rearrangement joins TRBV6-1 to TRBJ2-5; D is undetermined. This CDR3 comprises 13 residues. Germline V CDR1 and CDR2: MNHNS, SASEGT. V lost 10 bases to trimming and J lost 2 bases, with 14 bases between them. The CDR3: CANRLEGQETQYF. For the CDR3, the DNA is TGTGCCAACCGTCTGGAAGGGCAAGAGACCCAGTACTTC.

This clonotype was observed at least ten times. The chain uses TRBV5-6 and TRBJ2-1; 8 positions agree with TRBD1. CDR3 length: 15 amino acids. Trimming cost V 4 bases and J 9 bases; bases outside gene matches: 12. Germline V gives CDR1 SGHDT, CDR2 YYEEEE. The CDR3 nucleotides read TGTGCCAGCAGCCAGGGACAGGTAATGAGGGGTGAGCAGTTCTTC. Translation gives CASSQGQVMRGEQFF.

The CDR3 here is CASSSPYTYEQYF. Here the CDR3 DNA reads TGCGCCAGCAGCTCCCCTTACACCTACGAGCAGTACTTC. The chain has TRBV5-1 and TRBJ2-7; D gene ambiguous. Germline CDR1 SGHRS, CDR2 YFSETQ. The CDR3 is made up of 13 amino acids. Trimming shortened V by 3 bases and J by 2 bases, and 9 bases separated the two germline ends. The whole variable domain, filled in from reference TRBV5-1 and TRBJ2-7, reads KAGVTQTPRYLIKTRGQQVTLSCSPISGHRSVSWYQQTPGQGLQFLFEYFSETQRNKGNFPGRFSGRQFSNSRSEMNVSTLELGDSALYLCASSSPYTYEQYFGPGTRLTVT.

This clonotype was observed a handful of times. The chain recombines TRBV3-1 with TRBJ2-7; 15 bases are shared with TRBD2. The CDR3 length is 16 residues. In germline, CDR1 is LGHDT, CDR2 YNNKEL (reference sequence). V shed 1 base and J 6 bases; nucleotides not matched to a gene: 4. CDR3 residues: CASSQGTSGGELEQYF. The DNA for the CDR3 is TGTGCCAGCAGCCAAGGGACTAGCGGGGGGGAGCTCGAGCAGTACTTC.

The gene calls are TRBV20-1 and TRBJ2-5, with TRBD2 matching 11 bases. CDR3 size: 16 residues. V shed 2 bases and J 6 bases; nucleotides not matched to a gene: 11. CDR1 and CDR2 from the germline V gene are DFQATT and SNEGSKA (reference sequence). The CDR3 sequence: CSARSGTSGPQKTQYF. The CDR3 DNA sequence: TGCAGTGCTAGATCGGGGACTAGCGGCCCCCAGAAGACCCAGTACTTC.

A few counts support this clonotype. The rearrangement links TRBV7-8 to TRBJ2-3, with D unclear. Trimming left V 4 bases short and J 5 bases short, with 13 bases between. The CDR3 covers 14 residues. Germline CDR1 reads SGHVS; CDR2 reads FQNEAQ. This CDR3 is CASSSENPRDTQYF. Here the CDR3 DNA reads TGTGCCAGCAGCTCCGAGAACCCTAGAGATACGCAGTATTTT.

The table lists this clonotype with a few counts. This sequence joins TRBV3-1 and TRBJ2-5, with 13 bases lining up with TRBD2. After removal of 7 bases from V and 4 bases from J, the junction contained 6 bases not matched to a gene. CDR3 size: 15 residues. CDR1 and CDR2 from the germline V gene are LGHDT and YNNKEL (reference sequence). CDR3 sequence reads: CASKWTSGGLETQYF. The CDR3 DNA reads TGTGCCAGCAAATGGACTAGCGGGGGACTAGAGACCCAGTACTTC.